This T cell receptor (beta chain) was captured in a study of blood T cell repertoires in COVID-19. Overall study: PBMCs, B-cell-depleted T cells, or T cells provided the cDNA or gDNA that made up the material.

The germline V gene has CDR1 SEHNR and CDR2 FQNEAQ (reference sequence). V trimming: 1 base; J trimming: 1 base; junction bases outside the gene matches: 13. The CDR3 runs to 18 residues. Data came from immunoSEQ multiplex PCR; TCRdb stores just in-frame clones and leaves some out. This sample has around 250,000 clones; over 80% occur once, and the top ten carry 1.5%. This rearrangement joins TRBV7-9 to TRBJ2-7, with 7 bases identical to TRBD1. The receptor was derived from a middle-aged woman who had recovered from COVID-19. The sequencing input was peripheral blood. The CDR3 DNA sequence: TGTGCCAGCAGCTTAGTTGGACAGGCCTCGTGGGGATCCTACGAGCAGTACTTC. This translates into CASSLVGQASWGSYEQYF.